The present T cell receptor beta chain was sequenced within a study of blood T cell repertoires in COVID-19. Across the whole study: COVID-19 samples from acute and convalescent phases originated in the United States, Italy and Spain. T cells, B-cell-depleted T cells, or PBMCs supplied cDNA or gDNA.

This clone was counted a few times. Original data processing: Reference gene primer amplification yielded estimated nucleated cell counts. Only in-frame clones appear in the TCRdb table, and some are missing; sequencing was by immunoSEQ multiplex PCR. V and J calls and clone size follow that table, whereas D and trimming were derived from the DNA. The sample carries 200,000 to 300,000 clones, around 87% recorded once. Seattle enrolled patients during active infection and tracked them longitudinally. Sequenced: peripheral blood. The receptor was isolated from a woman aged 60 to 75 with COVID-19, enrolled during active disease.

The CDR3 DNA sequence: TGTGCCAGCAGCTCTATGCCTTACAGTGAAACCGGGGAGCTGTTTTTT. Its protein product is CASSSMPYSETGELFF. V is TRBV7-9 and J is TRBJ2-2; the D is unclear. CDR1 and CDR2 (germline): SEHNR, FQNEAQ (reference sequence). Trimming cost V 4 bases and J 5 bases, with 17 bases left between them. The CDR3 consists of 16 residues.